This paragraph covers one T cell receptor (beta chain) sequence. Its antigen is currently unknown. This sample was included in a study of graft-versus-host responses after intestinal transplantation. Broader study findings: Recipient marrow held GvH clones, some first seen in ileum or blood.

The CDR3 covers 12 residues. Germline CDR1 LNHDA, CDR2 SQIVND (reference sequence). Deletions cut 4 bases from V and 2 bases from J, with 6 bases between. Clones were read by immunoSEQ multiplex PCR, and TCRdb kept only the in-frame ones, dropping some. The sample carries about 84,000 clones, around 93% recorded once. The TCR sequence derives from a human donor who was the organ donor for an intestinal transplant. The genes are TRBV19 and TRBJ2-7, with unresolved D. Sequenced material: unstimulated CD4+ T cells sorted from spleen or lymph node cells, taken before transplant. This CDR3 reads CASSTQTYEQYF. CDR3 in DNA: TGTGCCAGTAGTACCCAGACCTACGAGCAGTACTTC.